The rows below give T cell receptor beta chains drawn from one sample of a study of blood T cells in healthy people across ages. MiXCR was run by TCRdb on the 5' RACE reads, yielding one entry per CDR3 protein. Seen here are fewer than 1.5 million distinct CDR3 sequences, around two fifths observed once, and the top ten hold 6.5% to 10%. Sample: blood. The source is a young woman in good health. CDR3s include the opening cysteine and the closing phenylalanine or tryptophan. Fields, in order: J gene, D gene, CDR3 length, V gene, CDR3 protein. A D gene is named only where the DNA matches it firmly.

TRBJ2-3,TRBD1,16,TRBV3-1,CASSQARTGGTDTQYF
TRBJ2-1,TRBD1,16,TRBV4-2,CASSQDWGQGFDEQFF
TRBJ2-1,.,16,TRBV4-2,CASSQDGRLGAGEQFF
TRBJ1-6,TRBD1,15,TRBV28,CASSQLRTGLTHLHF
TRBJ2-7,TRBD1,15,TRBV7-2,CASSLTTGGWNEQYF
TRBJ2-2,TRBD1,13,TRBV25-1,CASSGTGTGELFF
TRBJ2-2,.,13,TRBV4-1,CASSQESPGELFF
TRBJ2-7,.,16,TRBV27,CASRSLKGSGSYEQYF
TRBJ2-5,TRBD1,15,TRBV4-2,CASSQDPGGWETQYF
TRBJ2-7,TRBD2,12,TRBV29-1,CSAAGLASEQYF
TRBJ2-3,.,14,TRBV10-3,CAISLREKTDTQYF
TRBJ2-1,.,17,TRBV12-3/TRBV12-4,CASSFGDYTGENNEQFF
TRBJ2-7,.,15,TRBV29-1,CSVEDRGAYPYEQYF
TRBJ2-7,.,16,TRBV7-2,CASSFYRLGGSYEQYF
TRBJ2-1,TRBD2,14,TRBV5-1,CASSPGAGGNEQFF
TRBJ2-1,TRBD2,15,TRBV10-3,CAISEGTSGHQGQFF
.,.,12,TRBV15,CAILISYNEQYF
TRBJ2-2,.,15,TRBV6-5,CASTMAGGGAGELFF
TRBJ2-7,.,15,TRBV6-2/TRBV6-3,CASSYSLQASYEQYF
TRBJ2-7,.,13,TRBV28,CATSDSSSYEQYF
TRBJ2-5,TRBD1,16,TRBV5-6,CASSLLYGQGQETQYF
TRBJ2-7,.,12,TRBV29-1,CSSWTESYEQYF